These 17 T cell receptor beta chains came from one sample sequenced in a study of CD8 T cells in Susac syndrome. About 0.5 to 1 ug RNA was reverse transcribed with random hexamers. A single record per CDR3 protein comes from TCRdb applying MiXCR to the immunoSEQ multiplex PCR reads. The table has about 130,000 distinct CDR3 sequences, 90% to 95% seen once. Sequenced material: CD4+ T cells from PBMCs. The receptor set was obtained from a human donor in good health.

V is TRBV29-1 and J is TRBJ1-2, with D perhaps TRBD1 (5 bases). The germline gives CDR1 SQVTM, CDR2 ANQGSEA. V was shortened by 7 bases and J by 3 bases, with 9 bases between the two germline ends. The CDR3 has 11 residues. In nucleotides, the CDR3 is TGCAGCGCCGGGACTGACTATGGCTACACCTTC. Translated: CSAGTDYGYTF. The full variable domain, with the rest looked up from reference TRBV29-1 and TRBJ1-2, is SAVISQKPSRDICQRGTSLTIQCQVDSQVTMMFWYRQQPGQSLTLIATANQGSEATYESGFVIDKFPISRPNLTFSTLTVSNMSPEDSSIYLCSAGTDYGYTFGSGTRLTVV.

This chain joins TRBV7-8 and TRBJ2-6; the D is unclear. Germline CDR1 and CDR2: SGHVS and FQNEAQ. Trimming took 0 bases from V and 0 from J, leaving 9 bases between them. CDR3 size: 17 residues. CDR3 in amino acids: CASSLARVGSGANVLTF. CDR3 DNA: TGTGCCAGCAGCTTAGCAAGGGTTGGCTCTGGGGCCAACGTCCTGACTTTC.

CDR3: CASSSNPTVPNQPQHF. In nucleotides, the CDR3 is TGTGCCAGCAGTTCAAACCCGACAGTACCTAATCAGCCCCAGCATTTT. The rearrangement links TRBV6-5 to TRBJ1-5, with a possible D match to TRBD1 (5 bases). The CDR3 consists of 16 residues. Between the trimmed V and J ends, which lost 4 bases and 4 bases, there was a span of 17 bases. Germline V gene data show CDR1 as MNHEY and CDR2 as SVGAGI.

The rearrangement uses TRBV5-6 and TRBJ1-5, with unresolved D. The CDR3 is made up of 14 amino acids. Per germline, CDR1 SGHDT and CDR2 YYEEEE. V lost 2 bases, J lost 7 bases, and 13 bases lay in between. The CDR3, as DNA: TGTGCCAGCAGCTTAATGGCGGTGGGGCAGCCCCAGCATTTT. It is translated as CASSLMAVGQPQHF.

Here the CDR3 reads CASSAPPGAETQYF. The CDR3 DNA follows: TGTGCCAGCAGTGCCCCCCCCGGTGCAGAGACCCAGTACTTC. The chain recombines TRBV2 with TRBJ2-5; no clear D. V was pared by 4 bases and J by 4 bases, with 13 bases between. The CDR3 loop spans 14 amino acids. The germline CDR1 and CDR2 sequences are SNHLY and FYNNEI.

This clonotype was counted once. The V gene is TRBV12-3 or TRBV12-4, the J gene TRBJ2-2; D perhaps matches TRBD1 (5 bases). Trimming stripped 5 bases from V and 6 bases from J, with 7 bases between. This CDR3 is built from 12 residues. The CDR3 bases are TGTGCCAGCAGTCCAGGGTCCGGGGAGCTGTTTTTT. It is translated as CASSPGSGELFF.

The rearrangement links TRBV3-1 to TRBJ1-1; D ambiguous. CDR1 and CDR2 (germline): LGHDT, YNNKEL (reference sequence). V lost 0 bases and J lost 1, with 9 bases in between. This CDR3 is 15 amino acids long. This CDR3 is CASSQERGQNTEAFF. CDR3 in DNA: TGTGCCAGCAGCCAAGAGCGCGGGCAGAACACTGAAGCTTTCTTT.

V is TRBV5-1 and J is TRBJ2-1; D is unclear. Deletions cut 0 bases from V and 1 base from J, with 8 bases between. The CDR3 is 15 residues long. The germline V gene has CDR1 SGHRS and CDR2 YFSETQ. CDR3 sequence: CASSLESGSYNEQFF. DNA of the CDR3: TGCGCCAGCAGCTTGGAGTCAGGTTCCTACAATGAGCAGTTCTTC.

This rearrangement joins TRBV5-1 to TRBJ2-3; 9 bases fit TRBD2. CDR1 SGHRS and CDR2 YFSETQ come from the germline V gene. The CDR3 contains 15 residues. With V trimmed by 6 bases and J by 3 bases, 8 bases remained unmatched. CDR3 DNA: TGCGCCAGCATGGACTTAGCGGGAGTTACAGATACGCAGTATTTT. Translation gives CASMDLAGVTDTQYF.

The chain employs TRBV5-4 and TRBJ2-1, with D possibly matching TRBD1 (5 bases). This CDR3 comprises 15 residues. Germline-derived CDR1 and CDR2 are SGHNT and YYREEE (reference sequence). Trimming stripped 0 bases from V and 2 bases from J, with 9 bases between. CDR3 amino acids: CASSLGQGTYNEQFF. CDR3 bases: TGTGCCAGCAGCTTGGGGCAGGGCACCTACAATGAGCAGTTCTTC.

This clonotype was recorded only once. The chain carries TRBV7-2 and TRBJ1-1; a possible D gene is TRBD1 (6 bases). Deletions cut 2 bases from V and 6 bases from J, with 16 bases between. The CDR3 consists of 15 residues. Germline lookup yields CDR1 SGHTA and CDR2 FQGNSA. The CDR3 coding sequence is TGTGCCAGCAGCTTATTAGGGGGTGGGGTGGCTGAAGCTTTCTTT. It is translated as CASSLLGGGVAEAFF.

The chain's CDR3 is CASSYTLGAEYGYTF. CDR3 DNA sequence: TGTGCCAGCAGTTACACCCTCGGGGCCGAGTATGGCTACACCTTC. This chain connects TRBV6-5 to TRBJ1-2, with D perhaps matching TRBD1 (5 bases). The CDR3 spans 15 residues. Germline CDR1 MNHEY, CDR2 SVGAGI. Trimming removed 2 bases at V and 5 bases at J, with 15 bases between.

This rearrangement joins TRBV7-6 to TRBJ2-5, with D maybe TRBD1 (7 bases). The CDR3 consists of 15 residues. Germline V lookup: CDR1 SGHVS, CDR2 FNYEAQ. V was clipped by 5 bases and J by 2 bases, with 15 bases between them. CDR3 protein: CASSLRGRRQETQYF. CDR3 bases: TGTGCCAGCAGCCTCAGGGGGAGGAGACAAGAGACCCAGTACTTC.

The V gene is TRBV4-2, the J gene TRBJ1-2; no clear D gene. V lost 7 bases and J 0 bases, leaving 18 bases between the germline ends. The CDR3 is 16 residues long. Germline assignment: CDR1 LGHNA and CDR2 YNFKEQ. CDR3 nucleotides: TGTGCCAGCACTACTGGAGGGCGATTCTCTAACTATGGCTACACCTTC. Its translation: CASTTGGRFSNYGYTF.

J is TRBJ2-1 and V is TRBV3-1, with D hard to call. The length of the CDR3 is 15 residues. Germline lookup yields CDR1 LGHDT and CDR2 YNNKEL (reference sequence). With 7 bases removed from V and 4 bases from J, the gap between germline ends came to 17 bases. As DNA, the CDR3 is TGTGCCAGCACCCCTGGCCGGAACTTGTACAATGAGCAGTTCTTC. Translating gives CASTPGRNLYNEQFF.

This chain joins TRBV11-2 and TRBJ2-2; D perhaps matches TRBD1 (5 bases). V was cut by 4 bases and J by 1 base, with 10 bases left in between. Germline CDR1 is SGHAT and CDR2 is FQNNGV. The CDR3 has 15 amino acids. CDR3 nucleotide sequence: TGTGCCAGCAGCTGGACCGGACAGAACACCGGGGAGCTGTTTTTT. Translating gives CASSWTGQNTGELFF. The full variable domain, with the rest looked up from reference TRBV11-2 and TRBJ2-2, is EAGVAQSPRYKIIEKRQSVAFWCNPISGHATLYWYQQILGQGPKLLIQFQNNGVVDDSQLPKDRFSAERLKGVDSTLKIQPAKLEDSAVYLCASSWTGQNTGELFFGEGSRLTVL.

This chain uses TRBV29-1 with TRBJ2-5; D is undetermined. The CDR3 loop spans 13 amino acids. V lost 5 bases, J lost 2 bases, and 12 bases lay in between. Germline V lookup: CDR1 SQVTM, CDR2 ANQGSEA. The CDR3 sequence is CSVSRNLQETQYF. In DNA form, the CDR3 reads TGCAGCGTTTCAAGAAATCTTCAAGAGACCCAGTACTTC.